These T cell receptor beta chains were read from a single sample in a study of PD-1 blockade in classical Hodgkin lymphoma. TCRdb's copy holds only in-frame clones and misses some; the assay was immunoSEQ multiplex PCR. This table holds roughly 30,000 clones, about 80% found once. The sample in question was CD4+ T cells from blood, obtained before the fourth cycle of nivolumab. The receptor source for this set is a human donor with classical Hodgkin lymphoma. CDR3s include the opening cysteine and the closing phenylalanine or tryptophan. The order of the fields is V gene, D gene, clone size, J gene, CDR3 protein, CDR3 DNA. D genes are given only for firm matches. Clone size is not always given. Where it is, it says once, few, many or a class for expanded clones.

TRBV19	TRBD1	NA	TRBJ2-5	CASSPNRGLGETQYF	TGTGCCAGTAGCCCGAACAGGGGGCTGGGAGAGACCCAGTACTTC
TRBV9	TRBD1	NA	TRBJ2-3	CASSVGGGPTDTQYF	TGTGCCAGCAGCGTAGGAGGGGGCCCTACAGATACGCAGTATTTT
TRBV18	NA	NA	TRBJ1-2	CASSPMGGRNYGYTF	TGTGCCAGCTCACCGATGGGGGGCAGGAACTATGGCTACACCTTC
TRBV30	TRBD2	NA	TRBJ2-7	CASRGSGDPYEQYF	TGTGCCTCTCGGGGTAGCGGGGACCCCTACGAGCAGTACTTC
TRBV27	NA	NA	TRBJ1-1	CASRERAEAFF	TGTGCCAGCAGGGAACGTGCTGAAGCTTTCTTT
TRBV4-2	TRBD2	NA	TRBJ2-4	CASSQDRSSGGPDIQYF	TGTGCCAGCAGCCAAGACAGGTCTAGCGGGGGGCCTGACATTCAGTACTTC
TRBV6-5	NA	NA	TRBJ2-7	CASSRGGLGEQYF	TGTGCCAGCAGTAGAGGGGGGCTGGGGGAGCAGTACTTC
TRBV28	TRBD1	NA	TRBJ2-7	CATRGDRVSYEQYF	TGTGCCACCAGAGGGGACAGGGTCTCCTACGAGCAGTACTTC
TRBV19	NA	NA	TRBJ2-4	CASSSNVRALAKNIQYF	TGTGCCAGTAGTTCCAACGTCAGGGCTCTAGCCAAAAACATTCAGTACTTC
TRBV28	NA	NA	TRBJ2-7	CASRTSGNREQYF	TGTGCCAGCAGGACCTCAGGGAATAGGGAGCAGTACTTC
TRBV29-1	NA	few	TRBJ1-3	CSVKRSGLSGNTIYF	TGCAGCGTAAAGCGGTCAGGGCTCTCTGGAAACACCATATATTTT
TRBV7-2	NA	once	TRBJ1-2	CASSAHRVTNYGYTF	TGTGCCAGCAGCGCCCACAGAGTAACTAACTATGGCTACACCTTC
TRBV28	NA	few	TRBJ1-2	CASRTEPYGYTF	TGTGCCAGCAGGACGGAACCCTATGGCTACACCTTC
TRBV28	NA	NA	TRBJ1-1	CASSGRRAQDTEAFF	TGTGCCAGCAGTGGGAGGAGGGCGCAAGACACTGAAGCTTTCTTT
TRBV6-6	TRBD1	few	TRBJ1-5	CASSSNNRGYQPQHF	TGTGCCAGCAGTTCCAATAACAGGGGATATCAGCCCCAGCATTTT
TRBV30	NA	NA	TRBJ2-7	CAWSVRQGFSEQYF	TGTGCCTGGAGTGTAAGGCAGGGGTTCTCCGAGCAGTACTTC
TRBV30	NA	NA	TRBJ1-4	CAWSSLRGHEKLFF	TGTGCCTGGAGTTCTCTTAGGGGTCATGAAAAACTGTTTTTT
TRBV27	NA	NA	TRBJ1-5	CASSHLAGWNQPQHF	TGTGCCAGCAGTCACCTTGCAGGGTGGAATCAGCCCCAGCATTTT
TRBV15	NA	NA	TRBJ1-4	CATSRRDEKLFF	TGTGCCACCAGCAGAAGGGATGAAAAACTGTTTTTT
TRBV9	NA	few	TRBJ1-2	CASSAVNYGYTF	TGTGCCAGCAGCGCCGTTAACTATGGCTACACCTTC
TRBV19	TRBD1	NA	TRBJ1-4	CASTTGGDGNEKLFF	TGTGCCAGTACTACAGGGGGCGACGGTAATGAAAAACTGTTTTTT
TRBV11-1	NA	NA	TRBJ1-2	CASSHTLPDQTNYGYTF	TGTGCCAGCAGCCACACGCTACCGGACCAAACTAACTATGGCTACACCTTC
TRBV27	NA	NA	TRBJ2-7	CASSLSVGSYEQYF	TGTGCCAGCAGTTTATCCGTGGGCTCCTACGAGCAGTACTTC
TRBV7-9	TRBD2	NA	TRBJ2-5	CASSSPATSDETQYF	TGTGCCAGCAGCTCCCCGGCGACTAGCGATGAGACCCAGTACTTC
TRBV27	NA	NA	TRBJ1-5	CASSSLYRGKNQPQHF	TGTGCCAGCAGTTCCCTCTACAGAGGTAAAAATCAGCCCCAGCATTTT
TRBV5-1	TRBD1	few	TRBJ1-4	CASSRRTGGDEKLFF	TGCGCCAGCAGCCGTCGGACAGGGGGGGATGAAAAACTGTTTTTT
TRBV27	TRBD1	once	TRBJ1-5	CASSLGTGYGNQPQHF	TGTGCCAGCAGTTTAGGGACAGGGTACGGCAATCAGCCCCAGCATTTT
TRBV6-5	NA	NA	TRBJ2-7	CASSNQGGPYEQYF	TGTGCCAGCAGTAACCAAGGGGGGCCCTACGAGCAGTACTTC